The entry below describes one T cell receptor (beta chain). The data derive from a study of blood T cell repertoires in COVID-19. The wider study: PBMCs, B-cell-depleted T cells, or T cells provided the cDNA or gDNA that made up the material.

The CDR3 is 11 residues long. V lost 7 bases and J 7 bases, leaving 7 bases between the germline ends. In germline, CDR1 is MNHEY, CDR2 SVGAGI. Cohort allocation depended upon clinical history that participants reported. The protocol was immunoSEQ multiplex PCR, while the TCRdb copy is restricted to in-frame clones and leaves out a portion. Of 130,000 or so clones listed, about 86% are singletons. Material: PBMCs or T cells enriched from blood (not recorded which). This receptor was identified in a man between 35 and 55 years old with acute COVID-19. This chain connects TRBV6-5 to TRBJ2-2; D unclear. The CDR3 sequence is CASKQYGELFF. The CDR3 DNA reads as TGTGCCAGCAAGCAATACGGGGAGCTGTTTTTT.